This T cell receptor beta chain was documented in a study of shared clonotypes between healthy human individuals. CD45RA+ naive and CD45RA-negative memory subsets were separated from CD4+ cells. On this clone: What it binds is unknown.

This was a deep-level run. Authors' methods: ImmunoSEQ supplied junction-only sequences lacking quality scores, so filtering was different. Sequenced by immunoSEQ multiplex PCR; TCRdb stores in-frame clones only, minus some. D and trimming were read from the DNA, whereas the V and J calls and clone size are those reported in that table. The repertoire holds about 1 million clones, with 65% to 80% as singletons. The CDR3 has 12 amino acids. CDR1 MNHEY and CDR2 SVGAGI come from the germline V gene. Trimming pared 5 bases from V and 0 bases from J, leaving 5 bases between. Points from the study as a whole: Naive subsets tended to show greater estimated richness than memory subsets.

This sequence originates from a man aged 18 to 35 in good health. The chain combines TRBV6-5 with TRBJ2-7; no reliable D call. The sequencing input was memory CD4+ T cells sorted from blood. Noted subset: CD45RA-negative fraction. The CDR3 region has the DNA TGTGCCAGCAGTCGGTACTCCTACGAGCAGTACTTC. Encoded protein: CASSRYSYEQYF.